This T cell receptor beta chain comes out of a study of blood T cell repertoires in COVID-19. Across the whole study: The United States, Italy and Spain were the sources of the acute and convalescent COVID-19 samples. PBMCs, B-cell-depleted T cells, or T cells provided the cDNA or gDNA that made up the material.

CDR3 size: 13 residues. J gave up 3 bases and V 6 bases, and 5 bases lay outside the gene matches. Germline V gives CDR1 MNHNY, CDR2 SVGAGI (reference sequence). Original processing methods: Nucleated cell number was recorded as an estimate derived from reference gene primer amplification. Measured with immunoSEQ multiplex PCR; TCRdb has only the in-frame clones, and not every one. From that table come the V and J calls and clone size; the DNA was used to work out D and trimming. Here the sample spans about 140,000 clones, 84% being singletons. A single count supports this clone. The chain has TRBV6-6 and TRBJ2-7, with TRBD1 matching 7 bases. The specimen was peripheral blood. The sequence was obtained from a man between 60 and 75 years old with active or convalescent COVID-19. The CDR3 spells CASRVGDSYEQYV. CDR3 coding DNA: TGTGCCAGCAGGGTCGGGGACAGCTACGAGCAGTACGTC.